A single sample is the source of the 13 T cell receptor beta chains below, sequenced in a study of T cell changes during pregnancy in multiple sclerosis. TCRdb keeps only in-frame clones here, not all; method: immunoSEQ multiplex PCR. The sample includes about 40,000 clones, roughly 94% of them seen just once. The starting material was peripheral blood, obtained in the third trimester of pregnancy. These receptors came from a female donor with multiple sclerosis, enrolled in a pregnancy study.

The rearrangement links TRBV7-2 to TRBJ2-5, with TRBD2 identical over 9 bases. Losses at the gene ends were 1 base for V and 5 bases for J; bases not matched to a gene: 14. The germline V gene encodes CDR1 SGHTA and CDR2 FQGNSA. This CDR3 spans 18 amino acids. The CDR3 loop reads CASSLVSWRGGDKETQYF. In DNA, the CDR3 is TGTGCCAGCAGCTTAGTCAGTTGGCGGGGGGGGGATAAGGAGACCCAGTACTTC.

The chain uses TRBV18 and TRBJ1-2; no reliable D call. Trimming removed 4 bases at V and 4 bases at J, with 22 bases between. Looked up from germline, CDR1 is KGHSH and CDR2 is LQKENI. CDR3 length: 17 amino acids. CDR3 sequence reads: CASSQLRWTTVAYGYTF. In nucleotides, the CDR3 is TGTGCCAGCTCACAACTCCGATGGACTACCGTGGCCTATGGCTACACCTTC.

This chain joins TRBV10-3 and TRBJ1-5; perhaps TRBD1 as D (5 bases). Per the germline V gene, CDR1 is ENHRY and CDR2 is SYGVKD. The CDR3 loop spans 15 amino acids. Trimming removed 0 bases from V and 3 bases from J, with 9 bases in between. The CDR3 loop reads CAISESGTVNQPQHF. The CDR3 bases are TGTGCCATCAGTGAGTCAGGGACTGTCAATCAGCCCCAGCATTTT.

The V call is TRBV4-1, the J call TRBJ2-1, with 11 bases matching TRBD2. This CDR3 comprises 16 residues. With V trimmed by 4 bases and J by 2 bases, 4 bases remained unmatched. CDR1 MGHRA and CDR2 YSYEKL come from the germline V gene. This chain's CDR3 is CASSRGLAETYNEQFF. CDR3 nucleotide sequence: TGCGCCAGCAGCCGGGGACTAGCGGAGACCTACAATGAGCAGTTCTTC.

The chain recombines TRBV2 with TRBJ1-4, with 12 bases lining up with TRBD1. The CDR3 covers 16 residues. CDR1 is SNHLY and CDR2 is FYNNEI in the germline V gene. V lost 6 bases, J lost 8 bases, and 10 bases stayed unmatched. CDR3 sequence (DNA): TGTGCCAGCAGCCCCCCGGGACAGGGGGCAAGGGAAAAACTGTTTTTT. This gives the protein CASSPPGQGAREKLFF.

This clone showed up just once. The chain couples TRBV28 to TRBJ1-1; no firm D call. In germline, CDR1 is MDHEN, CDR2 SYDVKM. V lost 2 bases and J 11 bases, leaving 12 bases between the germline ends. The CDR3 consists of 12 residues. CDR3 sequence (DNA): TGTGCCAGCAGTTTAGGGCCCGCCCTGGCTTTCTTT. Its protein product is CASSLGPALAFF. Supplemented by reference TRBV28 and TRBJ1-1, the full variable domain reads DVKVTQSSRYLVKRTGEKVFLECVQDMDHENMFWYRQDPGLGLRLIYFSYDVKMKEKGDIPEGYSVSREKKERFSLILESASTNQTSMYLCASSLGPALAFFGQGTRLTVV.

The chain combines TRBV9 with TRBJ2-7, with a possible D match to TRBD2 (5 bases). V lost 3 bases and J 5 bases, leaving 21 bases between the germline ends. In germline, CDR1 is SGDLS, CDR2 YYNGEE. The CDR3 is made up of 16 amino acids. The CDR3 DNA reads TGTGCCAGCAGCGGAGGCCCCTCTCATTACGGGGACGAGCAGTACTTC. It encodes CASSGGPSHYGDEQYF.

This chain joins TRBV6-4 and TRBJ2-5, with 7 bases aligning to TRBD2. The V gene end was trimmed by 3 bases and the J gene end by 5 bases; junction bases not matched to a gene: 9. Germline-derived CDR1 and CDR2 are MRHNA and SNTAGT. The CDR3 sequence is 15 residues long. DNA of the CDR3: TGTGCCAGCAGTGATAGGGCGGGAGCGGGGGAGACCCAGTACTTC. Encoded protein: CASSDRAGAGETQYF.

The chain employs TRBV6-1 and TRBJ2-7; TRBD1 aligns across 7 bases. CDR1 and CDR2 from the germline V gene are MNHNS and SASEGT. The CDR3 covers 13 residues. Trimming removed 11 bases from V and 4 bases from J; junction bases left unmatched: 11. The CDR3 DNA is TGTGCCGGGGCCCGGGGACAGATTTACGAGCAGTACTTC. It yields the protein CAGARGQIYEQYF.

The chain recombines TRBV19 with TRBJ1-1, with no clear D. The V end lost 2 bases, the J end lost 1 base, and 5 bases lay between the germline ends. Germline CDR1 and CDR2: LNHDA and SQIVND (reference sequence). The CDR3 is 13 amino acids. The CDR3 here is CASSINRNTEAFF. Here the CDR3 DNA reads TGTGCCAGTAGTATAAACAGGAACACTGAAGCTTTCTTT. Filled out from reference TRBV19 and TRBJ1-1, the complete variable domain reads DGGITQSPKYLFRKEGQNVTLSCEQNLNHDAMYWYRQDPGQGLRLIYYSQIVNDFQKGDIAEGYSVSREKKESFPLTVTSAQKNPTAFYLCASSINRNTEAFFGQGTRLTVV.

The genes are TRBV11-3 and TRBJ2-2; D possibly corresponds to TRBD2 (5 bases). Trimming took off 5 bases at V and 1 base at J, with 11 bases between the two ends. Germline V lookup: CDR1 SGHNT, CDR2 YENEEA. This CDR3 has 15 residues. The CDR3 reads CASSPRAGNTGELFF. In DNA, the CDR3 is TGTGCCAGCAGCCCCCGTGCGGGGAACACCGGGGAGCTGTTTTTT.

This sequence joins TRBV6-5 and TRBJ2-7; TRBD2 matches at 10 bases. CDR1 is MNHEY, CDR2 SVGAGI, per germline. CDR3 length equals 14 residues. V was pared by 4 bases and J by 4 bases, with 4 bases of the junction left unmatched. The CDR3 spells CASSSSGRLYEQYF. CDR3 sequence (DNA): TGTGCCAGCAGTTCTAGCGGGAGACTTTACGAGCAGTACTTC.

This chain's CDR3 is CASSAGQGAYEQYF. In DNA form, the CDR3 reads TGTGCCAGCAGCGCGGGACAGGGGGCCTACGAGCAGTACTTC. V gene TRBV11-2 combines with J gene TRBJ2-7; 11 bases agree with TRBD1. After removal of 5 bases from V and 2 bases from J, the junction contained 2 bases not matched to a gene. There are 14 residues in the CDR3. The germline V gene has CDR1 SGHAT and CDR2 FQNNGV.